This is a list of T cell receptor delta chains from one sample in a study of gamma-delta T cells after stem cell transplantation. TCRdb redid the clone calls on the RT-PCR reads with CATT. The sample holds over 9,000 delta-chain clones, 1% to 1.5% seen once. Sequenced input: gamma-delta T cells. The receptors come from a human donor. It is not recorded whose cells these are; they may come from a transplant donor. CDR3s include the opening cysteine and the closing phenylalanine or tryptophan. The order of the fields is J gene, V gene, CDR3 length, D gene, clone size, CDR3 protein, CDR3 DNA. D genes are given only for firm matches. Part of the rows lack a size; the others show once, few, many or a class for expanded clones.

j_call: TRDJ1
v_call: TRDV2
cdr3_length: 18
d_call: TRDD3
clone_size: few
cdr3_aa: CACDSLTGGYANTDKLIF
cdr3_nt: TGTGCCTGTGACTCTCTTACTGGGGGATACGCCAACACCGATAAACTCATCTTT

j_call: TRDJ3
v_call: TRDV2
cdr3_length: 21
d_call: TRDD3
clone_size: medium-sized
cdr3_aa: CACDRVLGDTSGSWDTRQMFF
cdr3_nt: TGTGCCTGTGACCGAGTACTGGGGGATACATCTGGTTCCTGGGACACCCGACAGATGTTTTTC

j_call: TRDJ1
v_call: TRDV2
cdr3_length: 17
d_call: TRDD3
clone_size: medium-sized
cdr3_aa: CACERLLGAQRSDKLIF
cdr3_nt: TGTGCCTGCGAACGTCTACTGGGGGCCCAGAGATCCGATAAACTCATCTTT

j_call: TRDJ1
v_call: TRDV2
cdr3_length: 19
d_call: TRDD3
clone_size: few
cdr3_aa: CACDTVPVLGEQNPDKLIF
cdr3_nt: TGTGCCTGTGACACCGTTCCTGTACTGGGGGAGCAGAACCCCGATAAACTCATCTTT

j_call: TRDJ1
v_call: TRDV2
cdr3_length: 16
d_call: TRDD3
clone_size: .
cdr3_aa: CACDTLGDRDTDKLIF
cdr3_nt: TGTGCCTGTGACACACTGGGGGATCGAGACACCGATAAACTCATCTTT

j_call: TRDJ1
v_call: TRDV2
cdr3_length: 17
d_call: TRDD3
clone_size: medium-sized
cdr3_aa: CACDTLLGEKYTDKLIF
cdr3_nt: TGTGCCTGTGACACGTTACTGGGGGAGAAGTACACCGATAAACTCATCTTT

j_call: TRDJ1
v_call: TRDV2
cdr3_length: 17
d_call: TRDD3
clone_size: medium-sized
cdr3_aa: CACDTLGDRSRTDKLIF
cdr3_nt: TGTGCCTGTGACACGCTGGGGGACCGCAGTAGGACCGATAAACTCATCTTT

j_call: TRDJ3
v_call: TRDV2
cdr3_length: 22
d_call: TRDD3
clone_size: many
cdr3_aa: CACDTNWGPAEGGSWDTRQMFF
cdr3_nt: TGTGCCTGTGACACCAACTGGGGGCCCGCCGAGGGGGGCTCGTGGGACACCCGACAGATGTTTTTC

j_call: TRDJ1
v_call: TRDV2
cdr3_length: 19
d_call: TRDD3
clone_size: few
cdr3_aa: CACDPASTGGYEWTDKLIF
cdr3_nt: TGTGCCTGTGACCCCGCTAGTACTGGGGGATACGAGTGGACCGATAAACTCATCTTT

j_call: TRDJ1
v_call: TRDV2
cdr3_length: 18
d_call: TRDD3
clone_size: many
cdr3_aa: CACDTLLGDTRGTDKLIF
cdr3_nt: TGTGCCTGTGACACCTTACTGGGGGATACGCGCGGAACCGATAAACTCATCTTT

j_call: TRDJ1
v_call: TRDV2
cdr3_length: 16
d_call: .
clone_size: many
cdr3_aa: CACDSVEDAYTDKLIF
cdr3_nt: TGTGCCTGTGACTCGGTTGAGGATGCATACACCGATAAACTCATCTTT

j_call: TRDJ1
v_call: TRDV2
cdr3_length: 16
d_call: TRDD3
clone_size: .
cdr3_aa: CACDPLGDTGSDKLIF
cdr3_nt: TGTGCCTGTGACCCACTGGGGGATACGGGATCCGATAAACTCATCTTT

j_call: TRDJ1
v_call: TRDV2
cdr3_length: 23
d_call: TRDD3
clone_size: many
cdr3_aa: CACDPVPPTNLQTGGLGGDKLIF
cdr3_nt: TGTGCCTGTGACCCGGTCCCTCCTACGAACCTTCAGACTGGGGGACTGGGGGGCGATAAACTCATCTTT

j_call: TRDJ1
v_call: TRDV2
cdr3_length: 22
d_call: TRDD3
clone_size: medium-sized
cdr3_aa: CACDPVLGDTRNKLHYTDKLIF
cdr3_nt: TGTGCCTGTGATCCCGTACTGGGGGATACGCGGAACAAGCTCCATTACACCGATAAACTCATCTTT

j_call: TRDJ1
v_call: TRDV2
cdr3_length: 24
d_call: TRDD3
clone_size: many
cdr3_aa: CACDTITALLGIRTGVHDTDKLIF
cdr3_nt: TGTGCCTGTGACACAATCACGGCCCTACTGGGGATACGAACTGGAGTACACGACACCGATAAACTCATCTTT

j_call: TRDJ3
v_call: TRDV2
cdr3_length: 22
d_call: TRDD3
clone_size: many
cdr3_aa: CACDTFGVRTGGFSWDTRQMFF
cdr3_nt: TGTGCCTGTGACACCTTCGGTGTACGTACTGGGGGGTTCTCCTGGGACACCCGACAGATGTTTTTC

j_call: TRDJ1
v_call: TRDV2
cdr3_length: 17
d_call: TRDD3
clone_size: few
cdr3_aa: CACDSLLGDTRSDKLIF
cdr3_nt: TGTGCCTGTGACTCCTTACTGGGGGATACGAGATCCGATAAACTCATCTTT

j_call: TRDJ1
v_call: TRDV2
cdr3_length: 18
d_call: TRDD3
clone_size: many
cdr3_aa: CACDKLPVLGDMTDKLIF
cdr3_nt: TGTGCCTGTGACAAACTTCCCGTACTGGGGGATATGACCGATAAACTCATCTTT

j_call: TRDJ1
v_call: TRDV2
cdr3_length: 16
d_call: TRDD3
clone_size: many
cdr3_aa: CACDDLLGTYTDKLIF
cdr3_nt: TGTGCCTGTGACGACTTACTGGGGACTTACACCGATAAACTCATCTTT

j_call: TRDJ1
v_call: TRDV2
cdr3_length: 15
d_call: TRDD3
clone_size: few
cdr3_aa: CACDTMGDTRGKLIF
cdr3_nt: TGTGCCTGTGACACAATGGGGGATACGCGGGGTAAACTCATCTTT

j_call: TRDJ1
v_call: TRDV2
cdr3_length: 18
d_call: TRDD3
clone_size: few
cdr3_aa: CACDHVLGDTRGTDKLIF
cdr3_nt: TGTGCCTGTGACCACGTACTGGGGGATACGAGAGGCACCGATAAACTCATCTTT

j_call: TRDJ1
v_call: TRDV2
cdr3_length: 20
d_call: .
clone_size: few
cdr3_aa: CACDTAGPLPPGARTDKLIF
cdr3_nt: TGTGCCTGTGACACCGCGGGGCCGCTTCCTCCTGGGGCGAGAACCGATAAACTCATCTTT

j_call: TRDJ1
v_call: TRDV2
cdr3_length: 17
d_call: .
clone_size: few
cdr3_aa: CACDTVGLRDKTDKLIF
cdr3_nt: TGTGCCTGTGACACCGTCGGACTGAGGGATAAGACCGATAAACTTATCTTT

j_call: TRDJ1
v_call: TRDV2
cdr3_length: 14
d_call: TRDD3
clone_size: many
cdr3_aa: CACDTLLGADKLIF
cdr3_nt: TGTGCCTGTGACACGCTACTGGGGGCCGATAAACTCATCTTT

j_call: TRDJ1
v_call: TRDV2
cdr3_length: 18
d_call: TRDD3
clone_size: .
cdr3_aa: CACDTFPTGGHYTDKLIF
cdr3_nt: TGTGCCTGTGACACTTTTCCAACTGGGGGCCATTACACCGATAAACTCATCTTT

j_call: TRDJ1
v_call: TRDV2
cdr3_length: 16
d_call: TRDD3
clone_size: .
cdr3_aa: CACDMVTGGYTDKLIF
cdr3_nt: TGTGCCTGTGACATGGTTACTGGGGGATACACCGATAAACTCATCTTT

j_call: TRDJ1
v_call: TRDV2
cdr3_length: 18
d_call: TRDD3
clone_size: medium-sized
cdr3_aa: CACDSVLGDTRGTDKLIF
cdr3_nt: TGTGCCTGTGACTCCGTACTGGGGGATACGAGAGGCACCGATAAACTCATCTTT

j_call: TRDJ1
v_call: TRDV2
cdr3_length: 18
d_call: TRDD3
clone_size: many
cdr3_aa: CACDTVTGGQEYTDKLIF
cdr3_nt: TGTGCCTGTGACACCGTAACTGGGGGTCAAGAGTACACCGATAAACTCATCTTT

j_call: TRDJ1
v_call: TRDV2
cdr3_length: 15
d_call: TRDD3
clone_size: few
cdr3_aa: CACDTMGDTADKLIF
cdr3_nt: TGTGCCTGTGACACAATGGGGGATACGGCCGATAAACTCATCTTT

j_call: TRDJ1
v_call: TRDV2
cdr3_length: 20
d_call: TRDD3
clone_size: medium-sized
cdr3_aa: CACDSVLALLGDTRTDKLIF
cdr3_nt: TGTGCCTGTGACTCCGTCTTAGCGCTACTGGGGGATACGCGCACCGATAAACTCATCTTT

j_call: TRDJ1
v_call: TRDV2
cdr3_length: 13
d_call: .
clone_size: many
cdr3_aa: CACDAVGSDKLIF
cdr3_nt: TGTGCCTGTGACGCCGTCGGCTCCGATAAACTCATCTTT

j_call: TRDJ1
v_call: TRDV2
cdr3_length: 16
d_call: TRDD3
clone_size: medium-sized
cdr3_aa: CACDEVLGIPGDKLIF
cdr3_nt: TGTGCCTGTGACGAAGTACTGGGGATTCCGGGGGATAAACTCATCTTT

j_call: TRDJ1
v_call: TRDV2
cdr3_length: 14
d_call: TRDD3
clone_size: many
cdr3_aa: CACDTAGIREKLIF
cdr3_nt: TGTGCCTGTGACACCGCGGGGATAAGGGAGAAACTCATCTTT

j_call: TRDJ1
v_call: TRDV2
cdr3_length: 17
d_call: TRDD3
clone_size: few
cdr3_aa: CACDRLLGDKGPDKLIF
cdr3_nt: TGTGCCTGTGACCGCCTACTGGGGGATAAAGGACCCGATAAACTCATCTTT

j_call: TRDJ1
v_call: TRDV2
cdr3_length: 18
d_call: TRDD3
clone_size: medium-sized
cdr3_aa: CACDTVVGDIKYTDKLIF
cdr3_nt: TGTGCCTGTGACACCGTGGTGGGGGATATCAAGTACACCGATAAACTCATCTTT

j_call: TRDJ1
v_call: TRDV2
cdr3_length: 18
d_call: TRDD3
clone_size: few
cdr3_aa: CACDTVEQGDTRSDKLIF
cdr3_nt: TGTGCCTGTGACACCGTCGAACAGGGGGATACGCGAAGCGATAAACTCATCTTT

j_call: TRDJ1
v_call: TRDV2
cdr3_length: 19
d_call: TRDD3
clone_size: medium-sized
cdr3_aa: CACDTVSTGGYGIKDKLIF
cdr3_nt: TGTGCCTGTGACACGGTGTCGACTGGGGGATACGGGATAAAAGATAAACTCATCTTT

j_call: TRDJ1
v_call: TRDV2
cdr3_length: 15
d_call: TRDD3
clone_size: many
cdr3_aa: CACEAVGDTEDKLIF
cdr3_nt: TGTGCCTGTGAGGCAGTGGGGGATACTGAAGATAAACTCATCTTT

j_call: TRDJ1
v_call: TRDV2
cdr3_length: 16
d_call: TRDD3
clone_size: few
cdr3_aa: CSATGGYARVTDKLIF
cdr3_nt: TGTAGCGCTACTGGGGGATACGCCCGGGTAACCGATAAACTCATCTTT

j_call: TRDJ1
v_call: TRDV2
cdr3_length: 15
d_call: TRDD3
clone_size: few
cdr3_aa: CACATLLGDTDKLIF
cdr3_nt: TGTGCCTGTGCCACCCTGCTGGGGGATACCGATAAACTCATCTTT

j_call: TRDJ1
v_call: TRDV2
cdr3_length: 18
d_call: TRDD3
clone_size: medium-sized
cdr3_aa: CACDTVPTGGYSTDKLIF
cdr3_nt: TGTGCCTGTGACACCGTCCCAACTGGGGGATACTCTACCGATAAACTCATCTTT

j_call: TRDJ1
v_call: TRDV2
cdr3_length: 15
d_call: TRDD3
clone_size: medium-sized
cdr3_aa: CACDTLGDRTDKLIF
cdr3_nt: TGTGCCTGTGACACACTGGGGGATCGCACCGATAAACTCATCTTT

j_call: TRDJ3
v_call: TRDV2
cdr3_length: 21
d_call: TRDD3
clone_size: few
cdr3_aa: CACDLVTGDTPDPWDTRQMFF
cdr3_nt: TGTGCCTGTGACCTGGTTACTGGGGACACCCCCGACCCCTGGGACACCCGACAGATGTTCTTC

j_call: TRDJ1
v_call: TRDV2
cdr3_length: 17
d_call: TRDD3
clone_size: .
cdr3_aa: CACDPILGGPYTDKLIF
cdr3_nt: TGTGCCTGTGACCCTATACTGGGGGGCCCGTACACCGATAAACTCATCTTT

j_call: TRDJ1
v_call: TRDV2
cdr3_length: 14
d_call: .
clone_size: many
cdr3_aa: CACDKIDHPDKLIF
cdr3_nt: TGTGCCTGTGACAAAATCGATCATCCCGATAAACTCATCTTT

j_call: TRDJ1
v_call: TRDV2
cdr3_length: 17
d_call: .
clone_size: medium-sized
cdr3_aa: CACDTVGAKGVTDKLIF
cdr3_nt: TGTGCCTGTGACACCGTGGGGGCAAAGGGAGTCACCGATAAACTCATCTTT

j_call: TRDJ1
v_call: TRDV2
cdr3_length: 15
d_call: TRDD3
clone_size: .
cdr3_aa: CACDMLGGRLDKLIF
cdr3_nt: TGTGCCTGTGACATGCTGGGGGGCCGCCTCGATAAACTCATCTTT

j_call: TRDJ1
v_call: TRDV1
cdr3_length: 20
d_call: TRDD3
clone_size: many
cdr3_aa: CALGELLGRWGIWYTDKLIF
cdr3_nt: TGTGCTCTTGGGGAACTATTAGGACGTTGGGGGATTTGGTACACCGATAAACTCATCTTT

j_call: TRDJ1
v_call: TRDV2
cdr3_length: 17
d_call: .
clone_size: medium-sized
cdr3_aa: CACDTAARWGPTDKLIF
cdr3_nt: TGTGCCTGTGACACCGCGGCTAGGTGGGGGCCGACCGATAAACTCATCTTT

j_call: TRDJ1
v_call: TRDV2
cdr3_length: 16
d_call: TRDD3
clone_size: many
cdr3_aa: CACDGLLGEYTDKLIF
cdr3_nt: TGTGCCTGTGACGGGTTACTGGGGGAATACACCGATAAACTCATCTTT

j_call: TRDJ1
v_call: TRDV2
cdr3_length: 18
d_call: TRDD3
clone_size: medium-sized
cdr3_aa: CACEPVLGGTPDTDKLIF
cdr3_nt: TGTGCCTGTGAACCTGTACTGGGGGGTACCCCGGACACCGATAAACTCATCTTT

j_call: TRDJ1
v_call: TRDV2
cdr3_length: 20
d_call: TRDD3
clone_size: many
cdr3_aa: CACDALSGVLGDTHEQELIF
cdr3_nt: TGTGCCTGTGACGCTTTGTCTGGAGTACTGGGGGATACGCACGAACAAGAACTCATCTTT

j_call: TRDJ1
v_call: TRDV2
cdr3_length: 16
d_call: TRDD3
clone_size: many
cdr3_aa: CACDGLGEEYTDKLIF
cdr3_nt: TGTGCCTGTGACGGGCTGGGGGAAGAATACACCGATAAACTCATCTTT

j_call: TRDJ3
v_call: TRDV2
cdr3_length: 21
d_call: TRDD3
clone_size: .
cdr3_aa: CACDIVLGDPHRAWDTRQMFF
cdr3_nt: TGTGCCTGTGACATCGTACTGGGGGATCCCCACCGCGCCTGGGACACCCGACAGATGTTTTTC

j_call: TRDJ1
v_call: TRDV2
cdr3_length: 15
d_call: TRDD3
clone_size: large
cdr3_aa: CACDTVGIRVDKLIF
cdr3_nt: TGTGCCTGTGACACCGTGGGGATACGGGTCGATAAACTCATCTTT

j_call: TRDJ1
v_call: TRDV2
cdr3_length: 19
d_call: TRDD3
clone_size: few
cdr3_aa: CACDTLGDTRPGVADKLIF
cdr3_nt: TGTGCCTGTGACACGCTGGGGGATACAAGGCCAGGTGTGGCCGATAAACTCATCTTT

j_call: TRDJ1
v_call: TRDV2
cdr3_length: 17
d_call: .
clone_size: .
cdr3_aa: CACDTAGYWNTTDKPIF
cdr3_nt: TGTGCCTGTGACACCGCAGGGTACTGGAACACCACCGATAAACCCATCTTT

j_call: TRDJ2
v_call: TRDV2
cdr3_length: 16
d_call: TRDD3
clone_size: .
cdr3_aa: CACDTVRDTGAAQLFF
cdr3_nt: TGTGCCTGTGACACCGTGAGGGATACCGGGGCAGCACAACTCTTCTTT

j_call: TRDJ1
v_call: TRDV2
cdr3_length: 16
d_call: TRDD3
clone_size: .
cdr3_aa: CACDNLGDTRTDKLIF
cdr3_nt: TGTGCCTGTGACAACCTGGGGGATACGCGCACCGATAAACTCATCTTT